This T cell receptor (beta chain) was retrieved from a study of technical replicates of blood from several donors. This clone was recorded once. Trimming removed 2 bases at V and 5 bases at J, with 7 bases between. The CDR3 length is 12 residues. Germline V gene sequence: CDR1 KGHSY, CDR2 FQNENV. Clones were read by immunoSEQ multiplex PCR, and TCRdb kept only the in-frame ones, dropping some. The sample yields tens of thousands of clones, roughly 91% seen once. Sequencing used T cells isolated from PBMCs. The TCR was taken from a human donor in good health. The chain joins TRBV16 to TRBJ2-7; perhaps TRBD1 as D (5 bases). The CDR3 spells CASSQMGHEQYF. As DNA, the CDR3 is TGTGCCAGCAGCCAAATGGGGCACGAGCAGTACTTC.